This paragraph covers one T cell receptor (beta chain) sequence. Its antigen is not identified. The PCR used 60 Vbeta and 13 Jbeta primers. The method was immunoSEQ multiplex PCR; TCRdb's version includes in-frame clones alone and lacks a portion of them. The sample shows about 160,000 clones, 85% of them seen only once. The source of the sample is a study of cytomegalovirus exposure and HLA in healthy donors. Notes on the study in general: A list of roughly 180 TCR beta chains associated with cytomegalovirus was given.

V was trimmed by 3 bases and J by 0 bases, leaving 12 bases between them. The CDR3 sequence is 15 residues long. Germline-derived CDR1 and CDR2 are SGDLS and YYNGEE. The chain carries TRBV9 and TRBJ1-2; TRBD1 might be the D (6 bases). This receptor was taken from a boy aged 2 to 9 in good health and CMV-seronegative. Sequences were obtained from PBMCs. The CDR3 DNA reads TGTGCCAGCAGCGGATACAGGGATTCTAACTATGGCTACACCTTC. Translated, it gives CASSGYRDSNYGYTF.